This TCR beta chain was observed in a study of neurological immune-mediated disorders. The CDR3 spans 18 residues. The germline CDR1 and CDR2 sequences are SGHTA and FQGTGA. V was pared by 2 bases and J by 1 base, with 9 bases of the junction left unmatched. PBMCs stored at -80 C, numbering 2 million, were the origin of the unsorted libraries. Whole-study findings and limits: Sharing of CDR3 amino acid sequences among expanded clones across subjects was absent, suggesting private repertoires in all groups.

This clonotype showed up many times. The antigen is undetermined. As for the cDNA, it was generated by 5'RACE with 10-nucleotide random UMIs. Each sequencing run yielded over 180 million TCR-beta sequences from 15-18 subjects. In TCRdb, the 5' RACE reads were re-called with MiXCR into one record per CDR3 protein. The sample shows 30,000 or so distinct CDR3 sequences, approximately 12% of them seen only once. What was sequenced was PBMCs. This clonotype was obtained from a man between 60 and 75 years old in good health. The chain carries TRBV7-3 and TRBJ2-1; 9 bases map to TRBD1. CDR3 protein: CASSLRGQGLGSYNEQFF. The CDR3 nucleotides read TGTGCCAGCAGCTTACGGGGACAGGGATTAGGGTCCTACAATGAGCAGTTCTTC.